Each of the 14 T cell receptor beta chains below was sequenced from the same sample in a study of cytomegalovirus exposure and HLA in healthy donors. Researchers ran the PCR with 60 Vbeta and 13 Jbeta primers. Sequencing used immunoSEQ multiplex PCR; TCRdb keeps in-frame clones, though not all of them. The data show about 170,000 clones, almost 80% seen once. The sequencing sample was made of PBMCs. These receptors came from a woman between 50 and 59 years old in good health and CMV-seropositive.

V is TRBV19 and J is TRBJ2-7, with TRBD1 matching 8 bases. CDR1 is LNHDA and CDR2 is SQIVND in the germline V gene (reference sequence). The CDR3 runs 14 residues. The junction had 7 bases not matched to a gene; V was cut back by 7 bases and J by 2 bases. The CDR3 loop reads CASTDRGPTYEQYF. The CDR3 DNA reads TGTGCCAGTACCGACAGGGGACCAACCTACGAGCAGTACTTC.

This clone appeared a few times. The rearrangement joins TRBV7-3 to TRBJ2-2; 7 bases are shared with TRBD2. After removal of 5 bases from V and 0 bases from J, the junction contained 3 bases not matched to a gene. CDR1 is SGHTA and CDR2 is FQGTGA in the germline V gene. The CDR3 has 15 amino acids. CDR3 coding DNA: TGTGCCAGCAGCCGAGCGGGGTCGAACACCGGGGAGCTGTTTTTT. Translated, it gives CASSRAGSNTGELFF.

The chain is built from TRBV30 and TRBJ1-5; TRBD1 matches at 8 bases. Germline values: CDR1 GTSNPN, CDR2 SVGIG (reference sequence). After removal of 1 base from V and 6 bases from J, the junction contained 5 bases not matched to a gene. This CDR3 has 14 residues. The CDR3 nucleotides are TGTGCCTGGAGTGAGACAGGGGTCGGTCAGCCCCAGCATTTT. It codes for CAWSETGVGQPQHF.

V is TRBV4-1 and J is TRBJ1-6; possibly TRBD1 for D (5 bases). The CDR3 runs 18 residues. V dropped 0 bases and J dropped 5 bases, with 17 bases sitting between them. Germline V gene lookup returns CDR1 MGHRA and CDR2 YSYEKL. Written as DNA, the CDR3 is TGCGCCAGCAGCCAAGAGCCTAGGGGCCAAGGGAATAATTCACCCCTCCACTTT. This sequence encodes CASSQEPRGQGNNSPLHF.

The chain combines TRBV19 with TRBJ1-5; 9 bases are a match to TRBD1. The CDR3 runs 15 residues. CDR1 is LNHDA, CDR2 SQIVND, per germline (reference sequence). V trimming: 4 bases; J trimming: 5 bases; junction bases outside the gene matches: 6. CDR3 sequence: CASSTPGQGYQPQHF. In DNA form, the CDR3 reads TGTGCCAGTAGTACACCGGGACAGGGATATCAGCCCCAGCATTTT.

The chain carries TRBV19 and TRBJ2-1; 10 bases fit TRBD1. Germline V gives CDR1 LNHDA, CDR2 SQIVND (reference sequence). CDR3 size: 16 residues. J gave up 8 bases and V 3 bases, and 10 bases lay outside the gene matches. The CDR3 nucleotides are TGTGCCAGTAGTATTGACAGGGGGCACTCAGGTGATGAGCAGTTCTTC. Protein product: CASSIDRGHSGDEQFF.

This clone was observed a handful of times. The chain uses TRBV10-3 and TRBJ2-7, with TRBD2 matching over 10 bases. The CDR3 runs to 14 residues. J gave up 0 bases and V 5 bases, and 1 base lay outside the gene matches. Germline assignment: CDR1 ENHRY and CDR2 SYGVKD. The chain's CDR3 is CAISPSGSSYEQYF. The CDR3, as DNA: TGTGCCATCAGTCCTAGCGGGAGCTCCTACGAGCAGTACTTC.

The CDR3 sequence is CASSPKGAKETQYF. CDR3 sequence (DNA): TGTGCCAGCAGCCCGAAGGGAGCGAAAGAGACCCAGTACTTC. The chain recombines TRBV4-2 with TRBJ2-5; D is possibly TRBD2 (5 bases). Germline V gives CDR1 LGHNA, CDR2 YNFKEQ. Trimming took off 4 bases at V and 3 bases at J, with 12 bases between the two ends. The CDR3 loop spans 14 amino acids.

The chain recombines TRBV5-1 with TRBJ1-1; 8 nucleotides align to TRBD1. The germline CDR1 and CDR2 sequences are SGHRS and YFSETQ. The CDR3 spans 15 residues. V lost 0 bases, J lost 5 bases, and 6 bases stayed unmatched. The CDR3 spells CASSLVGQGLTEAFF. The CDR3 DNA sequence: TGCGCCAGCAGCTTGGTAGGACAGGGATTAACTGAAGCTTTCTTT.

There are a few counts of this clone. Here the CDR3 reads CASSPLSGNTIYF. The DNA of the CDR3 is TGTGCCAGCTCACCTCTCTCTGGAAACACCATATATTTT. The chain recombines TRBV18 with TRBJ1-3; D not resolved. V was clipped by 3 bases and J by 0 bases, with 3 bases between them. Per the germline V gene, CDR1 is KGHSH and CDR2 is LQKENI. The CDR3 length is 13 residues.

This clone has more than one count but fewer than ten. This chain uses TRBV30 with TRBJ1-5; a possible D gene is TRBD1 (5 bases). Trimming left V 3 bases short and J 0 bases short, with 9 bases between. Germline CDR1 reads GTSNPN; CDR2 reads SVGIG (reference sequence). The CDR3 has 14 residues. The CDR3 region has the DNA TGTGCCTGGAGCCTAGGGGATAGCAATCAGCCCCAGCATTTT. Translation: CAWSLGDSNQPQHF.

The genes are TRBV28 and TRBJ2-7, with D maybe TRBD2 (7 bases). This CDR3 spans 13 amino acids. Germline CDR1 is MDHEN and CDR2 is SYDVKM. V lost 7 bases and J 4 bases, leaving 14 bases between the germline ends. The DNA of the CDR3 is TGTGCCAGCAATGGGGGGGCCCATTACGAGCAGTACTTC. Translation gives CASNGGAHYEQYF.

The chain employs TRBV2 and TRBJ2-3; 7 nucleotides agree with TRBD2. Germline CDR1 is SNHLY and CDR2 is FYNNEI. CDR3 length: 12 residues. V shed 7 bases, J shed 6 bases, and the junction held 4 bases outside the gene matches. The CDR3 reads CASNQLADTQYF. The DNA for the CDR3 is TGTGCCAGCAACCAACTAGCGGATACGCAGTATTTT. The full variable domain, rest sourced from reference TRBV2 and TRBJ2-3, is EPEVTQTPSHQVTQMGQEVILRCVPISNHLYFYWYRQILGQKVEFLVSFYNNEISEKSEIFDDQFSVERPDGSNFTLKIRSTKLEDSAMYFCASNQLADTQYFGPGTRLTVL.

This clone showed up just a few times. The rearrangement links TRBV6-1 to TRBJ2-7; 7 nucleotides agree with TRBD1. J was trimmed by 2 bases and V by 6 bases; bases with no gene match: 7. The CDR3 consists of 14 residues. CDR1 is MNHNS, CDR2 SASEGT, per germline. For the CDR3, the DNA is TGTGCCAGCAGAGTGGACAGGCTGGCCTACGAGCAGTACTTC. Translated, it gives CASRVDRLAYEQYF.